The 14 T cell receptor beta chains below all came from one sample that was sequenced in a study of blood T cell repertoires in COVID-19. Libraries were prepared by immunoSEQ multiplex PCR; TCRdb keeps only in-frame clonotypes and omits some of them. The sample contains approximately 99,000 clones, 79% of which appear only once. Source material: peripheral blood. The receptors were sampled from a woman older than 75 with active or convalescent COVID-19.

The sample holds one count of this clone. The V gene is TRBV5-4, the J gene TRBJ2-5, with D perhaps TRBD1 (7 bases). The germline CDR1 and CDR2 sequences are SGHNT and YYREEE (reference sequence). The CDR3 loop spans 15 amino acids. The V end lost 0 bases, the J end lost 7 bases, and 16 bases lay between the germline ends. Here the CDR3 reads CASSLGGTATGTQYF. In DNA, the CDR3 is TGTGCCAGCAGCTTGGGCGGGACAGCTACGGGGACCCAGTACTTC.

The chain combines TRBV5-4 with TRBJ2-7, with D possibly being TRBD1 (5 bases). CDR1 and CDR2 from the germline V gene are SGHNT and YYREEE (reference sequence). The length of the CDR3 is 15 residues. The V gene lost 0 bases and the J gene lost 5 bases, with 15 bases spanning the gap. CDR3 sequence reads: CASSLVRDGANEQYF. In DNA form, the CDR3 reads TGTGCCAGCAGCTTGGTCAGGGATGGGGCCAACGAGCAGTACTTC.

The chain uses TRBV6-4 and TRBJ2-2; 8 bases map to TRBD2. The CDR3 covers 14 residues. Germline trimming cut 8 bases from V and 7 bases from J; bases unmatched to any gene: 9. The germline V gene has CDR1 MRHNA and CDR2 SNTAGT. CDR3 coding DNA: TGTGCCAGCCGAGATTCTAGCGGGTACGGGGAGCTGTTTTTT. Translated: CASRDSSGYGELFF.

The V and J genes are TRBV19 and TRBJ2-1; 8 nucleotides align to TRBD1. This CDR3 is built from 15 residues. The trim removed 5 bases at V and 6 bases at J, leaving 9 bases unmatched. Per the germline V gene, CDR1 is LNHDA and CDR2 is SQIVND (reference sequence). CDR3 residues: CASSPLTGDRNEQFF. CDR3 in DNA: TGTGCCAGTAGTCCCCTGACAGGGGACCGCAATGAGCAGTTCTTC.

This clone appeared a few times. The chain couples TRBV5-8 to TRBJ2-3; 7 bases fit TRBD1. V dropped 3 bases and J dropped 4; count of bases not matched to a gene: 5. CDR1 SGHTS and CDR2 YDEGEE come from the germline V gene. The CDR3 is 14 residues long. This chain's CDR3 is CASSSHRGPDTQYF. CDR3 coding DNA: TGTGCCAGCAGCTCACACAGGGGCCCAGATACGCAGTATTTT.

This clone has just one count. The rearrangement links TRBV10-3 to TRBJ1-1; 8 nucleotides match TRBD1. J gave up 2 bases and V 6 bases, and 2 bases lay outside the gene matches. This CDR3 is built from 13 residues. The germline gives CDR1 ENHRY, CDR2 SYGVKD. CDR3 protein: CAISQGANTEAFF. CDR3 sequence (DNA): TGTGCCATCAGCCAGGGGGCAAACACTGAAGCTTTCTTT.

The chain carries TRBV10-3 and TRBJ2-3; the D is unclear. The germline gives CDR1 ENHRY, CDR2 SYGVKD. V shed 0 bases and J shed 6 bases, with 4 bases lying between them. This CDR3 has 12 residues. CDR3 amino acids: CAISESRDTQYF. The CDR3 DNA follows: TGTGCCATCAGTGAGTCGAGGGATACGCAGTATTTT.

This sequence joins TRBV28 and TRBJ2-7, with TRBD1 as a possible D gene (5 bases). Germline V CDR1 and CDR2: MDHEN, SYDVKM. This CDR3 spans 16 amino acids. The V gene lost 5 bases and the J gene lost 3 bases, with 20 bases spanning the gap. CDR3 in DNA: TGTGCCAGCAGTCGGCAACAGGCGCTACCCTACTACGAGCAGTACTTC. Translation gives CASSRQQALPYYEQYF.

The rearrangement joins TRBV24-1 to TRBJ2-1, with TRBD2 matching 8 bases. This CDR3 comprises 13 residues. The germline V gene encodes CDR1 KGHDR and CDR2 SFDVKD. Trimming cost V 8 bases and J 2 bases; bases outside gene matches: 1. The CDR3 protein is CATNSGTYNEQFF. The DNA of the CDR3 is TGTGCCACCAATAGCGGGACCTACAATGAGCAGTTCTTC.

Comments on this clone: Compared with germline, one end of the junction differs, possibly owing to a read error. This chain connects TRBV5-5 to TRBJ2-7; D not certain. Germline CDR1 is SGHKS and CDR2 is YYEKEE (reference sequence). The CDR3 is 16 residues long. This CDR3 reads CASSLTYSPNSFEQYF. The DNA for the CDR3 is TGTGCCAGCAGCTTGACGTACTCACCCAACTCCTTCGAGCAGTACTTC.

The chain couples TRBV6-2 or TRBV6-3 to TRBJ2-2; 8 bases match TRBD1. The J segment lost 2 bases and the V segment lost 0 bases, leaving 17 bases of the junction unmatched. The CDR3 spans 21 residues. Germline-derived CDR1 and CDR2 are MNHEY and SVGEGT. For the CDR3, the DNA is TGTGCCAGCAGTTACTCCCAATGGACAGGGAAGTGGGACCTCAACACCGGGGAGCTGTTTTTT. It translates to CASSYSQWTGKWDLNTGELFF.

The chain couples TRBV5-5 to TRBJ1-4, with TRBD1 matching over 8 bases. V shed 0 bases, J shed 10 bases, and the junction held 14 bases outside the gene matches. The CDR3 contains 17 residues. Germline V lookup: CDR1 SGHKS, CDR2 YYEKEE (reference sequence). The CDR3 region is CASSLAGGGQARGKLFF. CDR3 sequence (DNA): TGTGCCAGCAGCTTGGCTGGGGGGGGACAGGCCCGGGGAAAACTGTTTTTT. The whole variable domain, remainder taken from reference TRBV5-5 and TRBJ1-4, is DAGVTQSPTHLIKTRGQQVTLRCSPISGHKSVSWYQQVLGQGPQFIFQYYEKEERGRGNFPDRFSARQFPNYSSELNVNALLLGDSALYLCASSLAGGGQARGKLFFGSGTQLSVL.

V is TRBV5-4 and J is TRBJ2-7; 7 nucleotides agree with TRBD2. The CDR3 is 17 amino acids. Trimming took 1 base from V and 6 from J; bases not matched to a gene: 16. The germline CDR1 and CDR2 sequences are SGHNT and YYREEE (reference sequence). The CDR3, as DNA: TGTGCCAGCAGCTTGAATAGATGGGGAGGGCCGATTTTCGAGCAGTACTTC. Translated, it gives CASSLNRWGGPIFEQYF.

A note on this clone: The junction shows a germline mismatch at one end, possibly a read error. This sequence joins TRBV28 and TRBJ2-7; D may be TRBD2 (7 bases). This CDR3 contains 14 residues. Germline V gives CDR1 MDHEN, CDR2 SYDVKM. As DNA, the CDR3 is TGTGCCAGCAGCGAGGGGGGGGTATCGTACGGGCAGTACTTC. Encoded protein: CASSEGGVSYGQYF.